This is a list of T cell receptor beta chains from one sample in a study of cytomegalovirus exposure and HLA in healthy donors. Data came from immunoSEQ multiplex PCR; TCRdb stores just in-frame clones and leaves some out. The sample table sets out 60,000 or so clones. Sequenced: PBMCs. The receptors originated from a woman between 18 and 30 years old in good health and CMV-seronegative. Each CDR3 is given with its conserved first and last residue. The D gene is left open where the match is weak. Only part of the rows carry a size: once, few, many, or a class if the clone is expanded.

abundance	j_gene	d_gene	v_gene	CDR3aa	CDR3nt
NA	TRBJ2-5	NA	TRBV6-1	CASSLLNRDQETQYF	TGTGCCAGCAGCCTTCTAAACAGGGACCAAGAGACCCAGTACTTC
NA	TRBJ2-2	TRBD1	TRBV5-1	CASSSADRGPGELFF	TGCGCCAGCAGCTCAGCCGACAGGGGACCCGGGGAGCTGTTTTTT
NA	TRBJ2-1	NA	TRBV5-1	CASSLDSRQNEQFF	TGCGCCAGCAGCTTGGATTCACGACAGAATGAGCAGTTCTTC
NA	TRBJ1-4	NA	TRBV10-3	CAISEQAFKTNEKLFF	TGTGCCATCAGTGAGCAGGCCTTCAAAACTAATGAAAAACTGTTTTTT
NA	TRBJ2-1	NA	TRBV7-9	CASSLIGRVVVDEQFF	TGTGCCAGCAGCTTAATCGGCAGGGTAGTTGTAGATGAGCAGTTCTTC
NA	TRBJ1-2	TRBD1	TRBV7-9	CASSLPTGLGYTF	TGTGCCAGCAGCCTACCGACAGGGTTGGGCTACACCTTC
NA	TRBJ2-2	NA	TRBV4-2	CASSQVGTQNTGELFF	TGTGCCAGCAGCCAAGTGGGGACACAAAACACCGGGGAGCTGTTTTTT
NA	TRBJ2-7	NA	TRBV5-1	CASSLGFEQGGYEQYF	TGCGCCAGCAGCTTGGGTTTCGAACAGGGCGGCTACGAGCAGTACTTC
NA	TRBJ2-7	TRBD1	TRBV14	CASSPQTGGYEQYF	TGTGCCAGCAGCCCCCAGACAGGGGGCTACGAGCAGTACTTC
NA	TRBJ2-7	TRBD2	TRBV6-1	CASSEYRGGAYEQYF	TGTGCCAGCAGTGAATATCGGGGGGGAGCGTACGAGCAGTACTTC
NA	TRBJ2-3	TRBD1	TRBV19	CASSIGTGGTDTQYF	TGTGCCAGTAGTATAGGCACAGGGGGCACAGATACGCAGTATTTT
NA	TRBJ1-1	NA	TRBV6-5	CATLGGYTEAFF	TGTGCCACCCTTGGGGGGTACACTGAAGCTTTCTTT
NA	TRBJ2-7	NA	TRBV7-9	CASSLMGGPGEQYF	TGTGCCAGCAGCTTAATGGGGGGGCCGGGGGAGCAGTACTTC
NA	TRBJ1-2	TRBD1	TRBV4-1	CASSPSTGFNYGYTF	TGCGCCAGCAGCCCCTCGACAGGGTTTAACTATGGCTACACCTTC
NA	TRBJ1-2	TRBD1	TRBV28	CASNNRGYGYTF	TGTGCCAGCAATAACAGGGGGTATGGCTACACCTTC
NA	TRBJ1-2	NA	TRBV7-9	CASSFGTRGYTF	TGTGCCAGCAGCTTCGGGACACGTGGCTACACCTTC
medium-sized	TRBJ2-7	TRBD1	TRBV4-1	CASSPGPGQGTYEQYF	TGCGCCAGCAGCCCCGGTCCGGGACAGGGAACCTACGAGCAGTACTTC
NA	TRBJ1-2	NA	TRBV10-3	CAISDSSYGYTF	TGTGCCATCAGTGACAGTTCCTATGGCTACACCTTC
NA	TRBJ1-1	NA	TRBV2	CASSDGLYEAFF	TGTGCCAGCAGTGACGGTCTATATGAAGCTTTCTTT
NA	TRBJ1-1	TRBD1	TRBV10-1	CASQGDRGLEAFF	TGCGCCAGCCAAGGGGACAGGGGATTGGAAGCTTTCTTT
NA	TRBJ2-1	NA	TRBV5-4	CASSLGGGVVNEQFF	TGTGCCAGCAGCTTGGGAGGGGGAGTAGTCAATGAGCAGTTCTTC
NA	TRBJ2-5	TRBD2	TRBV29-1	CSVEPELAGAQETQYF	TGCAGCGTTGAACCCGAACTAGCGGGGGCCCAAGAGACCCAGTACTTC
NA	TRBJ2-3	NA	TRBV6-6	CASSYDVRGKRDTQYF	TGTGCCAGCAGTTACGACGTGCGAGGAAAACGGGATACGCAGTATTTT
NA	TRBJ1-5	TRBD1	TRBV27	CASSLIRDRGREPQHF	TGTGCCAGCAGTCTTATCCGAGACAGGGGAAGGGAGCCCCAGCATTTT
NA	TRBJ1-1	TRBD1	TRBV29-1	CSARTGLGTEAFF	TGCAGCGCCAGGACAGGCCTTGGGACTGAAGCTTTCTTT
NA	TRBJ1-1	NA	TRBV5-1	CASSLEPSRNTEAFF	TGCGCCAGCAGCTTGGAGCCCTCTCGGAACACTGAAGCTTTCTTT
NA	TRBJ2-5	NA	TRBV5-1	CASSPGHLTQETQYF	TGCGCCAGCAGCCCGGGACACCTTACTCAAGAGACCCAGTACTTC
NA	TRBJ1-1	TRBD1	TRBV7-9	CASSVGTVTEAFF	TGTGCCAGCAGCGTAGGGACAGTCACTGAAGCTTTCTTT
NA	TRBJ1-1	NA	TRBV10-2	CASKGGSTEAFF	TGCGCCAGCAAAGGGGGAAGCACTGAAGCTTTCTTT
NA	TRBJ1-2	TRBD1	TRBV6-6	CASSYLQGNYGYTF	TGTGCCAGCAGTTACTTACAGGGGAACTATGGCTACACCTTC
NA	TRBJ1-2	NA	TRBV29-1	CSVEVRGTDGYTF	TGCAGCGTTGAGGTCAGGGGTACCGATGGCTACACCTTC
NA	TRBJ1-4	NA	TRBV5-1	CASSLRPGDEKLFF	TGCGCCAGCAGCTTGAGGCCGGGGGACGAAAAACTGTTTTTT
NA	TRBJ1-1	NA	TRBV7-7	CASSPPGRMNTEAFF	TGTGCCAGCAGCCCCCCAGGCAGGATGAACACTGAAGCTTTCTTT
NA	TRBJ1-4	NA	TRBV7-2	CASSLGVIRDKGEKLFF	TGTGCCAGCAGCTTAGGGGTCATCCGGGACAAAGGGGAAAAACTGTTTTTT
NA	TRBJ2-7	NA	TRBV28	CASSFLLAGSYEQYF	TGTGCCAGCAGTTTTTTACTAGCCGGATCCTACGAGCAGTACTTC
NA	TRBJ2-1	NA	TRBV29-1	CSVETGYNEQFF	TGCAGCGTTGAAACGGGATACAATGAGCAGTTCTTC
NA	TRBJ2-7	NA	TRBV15	CATSRGGWGGTPYEQYF	TGTGCCACCAGCAGAGGAGGATGGGGGGGCACTCCCTACGAGCAGTACTTC
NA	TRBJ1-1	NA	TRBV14	CASSLISGRTEAFF	TGTGCCAGCAGCCTAATCTCAGGGCGCACTGAAGCTTTCTTT
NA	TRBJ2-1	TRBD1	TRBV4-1	CASIGLGQREQFF	TGCGCCAGCATCGGACTGGGACAGCGCGAGCAGTTCTTC